The 16 T cell receptor beta chains presented below share a single source sample, sequenced in a study. One entry per CDR3 protein results from TCRdb running MiXCR on the 5' RACE reads. The sample lists 10,000 to 15,000 distinct CDR3 sequences, about 25% occurring once. The sample taken for sequencing was naive CD4+ T cells sorted from blood. Indicated subset: naive CD4+ T cells, CD4+CD45RA+CD25-. These receptors came from a female donor with breast cancer.

Turning to this clonotype: At one end, the junction sequence differs from germline, possibly due to a read error. The V and J genes are TRBV7-3 and TRBJ2-1; 10 bases are a match to TRBD2. Germline CDR1 SGHTA, CDR2 FQGTGA. This CDR3 spans 14 amino acids. CDR3 residues: CVSVPAGGGNEQFF. As DNA, the CDR3 is TGTGTCAGCGTCCCAGCGGGAGGGGGGAACGAGCAGTTCTTC.

This clonotype is labeled medium-sized. J is TRBJ1-1 and V is TRBV4-1; perhaps TRBD1 as D (6 bases). CDR3 length: 15 residues. The germline V gene encodes CDR1 MGHRA and CDR2 YSYEKL. Trimming removed 0 bases at V and 6 bases at J, with 14 bases between. As DNA, the CDR3 is TGCGCCAGCAGCCAAGACAGGGGACGTTTCGCTGAAGCTTTCTTT. Translating gives CASSQDRGRFAEAFF.

This clonotype appeared a few times. The genes are TRBV5-1 and TRBJ2-1; D possibly corresponds to TRBD1 (6 bases). The CDR3 is 15 residues long. Trimming pared 0 bases from V and 7 bases from J, leaving 14 bases between. Germline V lookup: CDR1 SGHRS, CDR2 YFSETQ. The CDR3 spells CASSLAPGDENEQFF. CDR3 DNA: TGCGCCAGCAGCTTGGCTCCAGGGGATGAGAATGAGCAGTTCTTC.

This clonotype occurred many times. This chain connects TRBV20-1 to TRBJ2-1; TRBD1 might be the D (6 bases). Between the trimmed V and J ends, which lost 1 base and 4 bases, there was a span of 14 bases. In germline, CDR1 is DFQATT, CDR2 SNEGSKA (reference sequence). This CDR3 is 15 amino acids long. In nucleotides, the CDR3 is TGCAGTGCTAGAGGTACAGGGATCGGGTACAATGAGCAGTTCTTC. It yields the protein CSARGTGIGYNEQFF.

This clonotype is judged medium-sized. V usage is TRBV20-1 and J usage is TRBJ2-7; 10 bases align to TRBD2. The CDR3 has 13 residues. Germline CDR1 reads DFQATT; CDR2 reads SNEGSKA (reference sequence). V lost 4 bases, J lost 3 bases, and 3 bases stayed unmatched. CDR3 nucleotide sequence: TGCAGTGCTACCAGCGGGAGGGACTACGAGCAGTACTTC. It translates to CSATSGRDYEQYF.

Remarks on this clonotype: The junction differs from germline at one of its ends, possibly a read error. The chain recombines TRBV3-1 with TRBJ1-2; a weak D match, TRBD1 (5 bases). There are 13 residues in the CDR3. CDR1 and CDR2 from the germline V gene are LGHDT and YNNKEL (reference sequence). CDR3 nucleotide sequence: TGTGCCAGCAGCTCAGGGTTGGCCTATGGCTACGCCTTC. Protein: CASSSGLAYGYAF.

This clonotype was detected only a few times. J is TRBJ1-5 and V is TRBV20-1; D possibly corresponds to TRBD1 (6 bases). CDR1 and CDR2 from the germline V gene are DFQATT and SNEGSKA (reference sequence). The length of the CDR3 is 13 residues. The V end was cut by 7 bases, the J end by 6 bases, with 16 bases between. The CDR3 DNA reads TGCAGTGTTCGGGCCCAAGGGGGTCAGCCCCAGCATTTT. The encoded protein is CSVRAQGGQPQHF.

The chain uses TRBV20-1 and TRBJ1-3, with 8 positions matching TRBD1. The V and J ends lost 0 bases and 2 bases, in that order; junction bases with no gene match: 9. This CDR3 is 17 amino acids long. CDR1 and CDR2 from the germline V gene are DFQATT and SNEGSKA (reference sequence). The CDR3 DNA follows: TGCAGTGCTAGAGATCCGGTGGGCAGGGGGCCTGGAAACACCATATATTTT. Encoded protein: CSARDPVGRGPGNTIYF.

Comment on this clonotype: The CDR3 carries no conserved terminal phenylalanine or tryptophan, so it likely arises from a read error. The gene calls are TRBV5-1 and TRBJ1-1; perhaps TRBD1 as D (6 bases). This CDR3 is 16 amino acids long. From germline, CDR1 is SGHRS and CDR2 YFSETQ. The V end lost 4 bases, the J end lost 0 bases, and 16 bases lay between the germline ends. CDR3 sequence reads: CASSRGSGQMNTEAFL. CDR3 coding DNA: TGCGCCAGCAGCAGGGGAAGTGGACAGATGAACACTGAAGCTTTCTTG.

A word on this clonotype: This may arise from a read error, as a much more abundant clone is one base away. The chain carries TRBV5-1 and TRBJ2-3; D not resolved. From germline, CDR1 is SGHRS and CDR2 YFSETQ. The CDR3 contains 12 residues. In DNA form, the CDR3 reads TGCGCCAGCGGCTTGGCCTTCGATACGCAGTATTTT. Translation gives CASGLAFDTQYF.

The sample holds many counts of this clonotype. The chain carries TRBV5-6 and TRBJ2-7; D gene uncertain. Germline lookup yields CDR1 SGHDT and CDR2 YYEEEE. The germline V and J ends were trimmed by 1 base and 3 bases, with 5 bases remaining between them. This CDR3 comprises 12 residues. CDR3 residues: CASSLSNYEQYF. The CDR3, as DNA: TGTGCCAGCAGCTTGAGCAACTACGAGCAGTACTTC. The whole variable domain, remainder taken from reference TRBV5-6 and TRBJ2-7, is DAGVTQSPTHLIKTRGQQVTLRCSPKSGHDTVSWYQQALGQGPQFIFQYYEEEERQRGNFPDRFSGHQFPNYSSELNVNALLLGDSALYLCASSLSNYEQYFGPGTRLTVT.

Concerning this clonotype: This may stem from a read error, because a much larger clone lies one nucleotide away. No conserved phenylalanine or tryptophan ends this CDR3, so it is likely a read error. V gene TRBV6-5 combines with J gene TRBJ1-2; D possibly corresponds to TRBD1 (6 bases). Germline-derived CDR1 and CDR2 are MNHEY and SVGAGI. The germline V and J ends were trimmed by 4 bases and 4 bases, with 10 bases remaining between them. The CDR3 loop spans 13 amino acids. The CDR3 nucleotides are TGTGCCAGCAGTTGGGGGACAACCTATGGCTACACCTCC. Protein sequence: CASSWGTTYGYTS.

V usage is TRBV6-5 and J usage is TRBJ2-3; a weak D match, TRBD2 (6 bases). The length of the CDR3 is 13 residues. Per germline, CDR1 MNHEY and CDR2 SVGAGI. V lost 8 bases and J 1 base, leaving 10 bases between the germline ends. The CDR3 DNA is TGTGCCAGCGTCGGGACTGGCACAGATACGCAGTATTTT. Its protein product is CASVGTGTDTQYF.

As for this clonotype: This may be a read error: a much more frequent sequence differs by one nucleotide. This sequence joins TRBV6-1 and TRBJ1-2; 10 bases are shared with TRBD1. The CDR3 runs to 16 residues. Germline-derived CDR1 and CDR2 are MNHNS and SASEGT. The V segment lost 3 bases and the J segment 10 bases; nucleotides outside the gene matches: 14. The CDR3 reads CASSELVTGGARDYTF. In DNA, the CDR3 is TGTGCCAGCAGTGAGCTGGTGACAGGGGGCGCGCGTGACTACACCTTC.

This clonotype has ten or more counts. V and J are TRBV20-1 and TRBJ2-2; D unclear. The germline gives CDR1 DFQATT, CDR2 SNEGSKA (reference sequence). This CDR3 has 15 residues. V was trimmed by 1 base and J by 4 bases, leaving 13 bases between them. CDR3 nucleotides: TGCAGTGCTAGAGCGAAATTGGCTAGCACCGGGGAGCTGTTTTTT. It translates to CSARAKLASTGELFF.

This clonotype occurred many times. J is TRBJ2-5 and V is TRBV9, with 7 nucleotides matching TRBD2. The germline V gene has CDR1 SGDLS and CDR2 YYNGEE. This CDR3 has 15 amino acids. After removal of 4 bases from V and 4 bases from J, the junction contained 10 bases not matched to a gene. The CDR3 DNA reads TGTGCCAGCAGCCCACCCGGGGGGATGGGAGAGACCCAGTACTTC. This codes for CASSPPGGMGETQYF.